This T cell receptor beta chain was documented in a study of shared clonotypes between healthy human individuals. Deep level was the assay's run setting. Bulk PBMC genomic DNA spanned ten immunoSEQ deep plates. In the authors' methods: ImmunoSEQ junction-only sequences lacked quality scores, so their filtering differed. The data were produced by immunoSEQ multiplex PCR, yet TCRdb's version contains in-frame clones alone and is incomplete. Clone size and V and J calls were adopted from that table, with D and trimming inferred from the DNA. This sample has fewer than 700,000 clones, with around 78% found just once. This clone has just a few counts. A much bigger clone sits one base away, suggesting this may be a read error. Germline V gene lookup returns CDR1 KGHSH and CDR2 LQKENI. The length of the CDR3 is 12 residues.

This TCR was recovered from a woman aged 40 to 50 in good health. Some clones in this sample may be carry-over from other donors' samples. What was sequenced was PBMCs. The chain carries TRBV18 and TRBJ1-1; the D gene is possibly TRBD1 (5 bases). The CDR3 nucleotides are TGTGCCAGCTGTTCAGGGACCACTGAAGCTTCCTTT. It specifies CASCSGTTEASF.